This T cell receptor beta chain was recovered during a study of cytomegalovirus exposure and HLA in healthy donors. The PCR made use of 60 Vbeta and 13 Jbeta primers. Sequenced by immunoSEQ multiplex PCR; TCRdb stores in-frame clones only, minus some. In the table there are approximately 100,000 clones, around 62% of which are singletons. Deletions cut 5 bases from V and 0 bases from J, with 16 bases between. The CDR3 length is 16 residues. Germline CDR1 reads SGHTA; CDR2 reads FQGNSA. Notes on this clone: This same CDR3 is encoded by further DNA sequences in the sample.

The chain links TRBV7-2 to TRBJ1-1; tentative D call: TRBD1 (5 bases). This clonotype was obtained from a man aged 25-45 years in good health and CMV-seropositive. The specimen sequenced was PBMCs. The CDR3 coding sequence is TGTGCCAGCAGCCTACCTCGGCAGGGCGTGAACACTGAAGCTTTCTTT. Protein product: CASSLPRQGVNTEAFF.